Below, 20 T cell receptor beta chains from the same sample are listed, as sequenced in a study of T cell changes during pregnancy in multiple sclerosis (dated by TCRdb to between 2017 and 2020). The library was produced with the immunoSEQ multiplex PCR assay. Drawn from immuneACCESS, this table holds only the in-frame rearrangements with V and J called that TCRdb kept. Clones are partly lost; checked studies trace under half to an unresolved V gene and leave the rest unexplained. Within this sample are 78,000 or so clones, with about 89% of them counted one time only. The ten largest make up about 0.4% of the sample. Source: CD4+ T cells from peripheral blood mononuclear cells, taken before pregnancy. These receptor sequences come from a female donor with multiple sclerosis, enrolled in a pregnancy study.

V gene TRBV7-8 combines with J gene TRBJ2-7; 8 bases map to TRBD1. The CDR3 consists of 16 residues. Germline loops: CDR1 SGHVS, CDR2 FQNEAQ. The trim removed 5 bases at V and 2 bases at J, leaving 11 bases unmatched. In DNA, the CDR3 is TGTGCCAGCAGCCCTCTGGCGGGGACAGGCGCCTACGAGCAGTACTTC. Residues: CASSPLAGTGAYEQYF.

CDR3 in DNA: TGTGCCAGCAGTTCGACCGGGCGGGGCGCAGATACGCAGTATTTT. Its protein product is CASSSTGRGADTQYF. The rearrangement uses TRBV13 and TRBJ2-3, with TRBD2 as a possible D gene (6 bases). The V end lost 6 bases, the J end lost 4 bases, and 17 bases lay between the germline ends. Germline V CDR1 and CDR2: PRHDT, FYEKMQ (reference sequence). The CDR3 is 15 amino acids. The variable domain in full, with the rest retrieved from reference TRBV13 and TRBJ2-3, is AAGVIQSPRHLIKEKRETATLKCYPIPRHDTVYWYQQGPGQDPQFLISFYEKMQSDKGSIPDRFSAQQFSDYHSELNMSSLELGDSALYFCASSSTGRGADTQYFGPGTRLTVL.

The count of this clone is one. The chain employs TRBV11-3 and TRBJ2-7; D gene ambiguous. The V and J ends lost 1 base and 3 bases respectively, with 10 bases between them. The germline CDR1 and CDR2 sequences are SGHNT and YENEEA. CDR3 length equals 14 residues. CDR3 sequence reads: CASSLGAQIYEQYF. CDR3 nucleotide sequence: TGTGCCAGCAGCTTAGGGGCACAGATCTACGAGCAGTACTTC.

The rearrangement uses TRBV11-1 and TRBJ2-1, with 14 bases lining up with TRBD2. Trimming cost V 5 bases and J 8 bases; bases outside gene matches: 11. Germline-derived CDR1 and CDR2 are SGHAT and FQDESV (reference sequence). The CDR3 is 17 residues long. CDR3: CASSARLWTSGGHEQFF. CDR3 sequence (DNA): TGTGCCAGCAGCGCTAGACTGTGGACTAGCGGGGGGCATGAGCAGTTCTTC. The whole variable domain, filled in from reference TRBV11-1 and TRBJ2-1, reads EAEVAQSPRYKITEKSQAVAFWCDPISGHATLYWYRQILGQGPELLVQFQDESVVDDSQLPKDRFSAERLKGVDSTLKIQPAELGDSAMYLCASSARLWTSGGHEQFFGPGTRLTVL.

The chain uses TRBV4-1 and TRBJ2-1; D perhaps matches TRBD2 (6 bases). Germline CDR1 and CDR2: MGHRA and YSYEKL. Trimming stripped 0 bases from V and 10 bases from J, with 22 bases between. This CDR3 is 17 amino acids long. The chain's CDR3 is CASSQDKVGGAGLEQFF. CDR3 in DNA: TGCGCCAGCAGCCAAGATAAAGTGGGCGGGGCGGGCCTCGAGCAGTTCTTC.

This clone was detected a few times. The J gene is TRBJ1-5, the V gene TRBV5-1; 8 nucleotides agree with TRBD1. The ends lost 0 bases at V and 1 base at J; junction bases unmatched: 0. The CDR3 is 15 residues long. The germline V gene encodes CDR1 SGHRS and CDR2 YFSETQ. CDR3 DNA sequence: TGCGCCAGCAGCTTGGGGACAGGGAGCAATCAGCCCCAGCATTTT. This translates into CASSLGTGSNQPQHF.

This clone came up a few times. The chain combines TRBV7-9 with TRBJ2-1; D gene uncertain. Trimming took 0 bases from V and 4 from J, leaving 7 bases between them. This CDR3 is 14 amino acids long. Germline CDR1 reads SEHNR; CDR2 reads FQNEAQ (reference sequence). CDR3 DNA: TGTGCCAGCAGCTTAGCAAGAGGTTACAATGAGCAGTTCTTC. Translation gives CASSLARGYNEQFF.

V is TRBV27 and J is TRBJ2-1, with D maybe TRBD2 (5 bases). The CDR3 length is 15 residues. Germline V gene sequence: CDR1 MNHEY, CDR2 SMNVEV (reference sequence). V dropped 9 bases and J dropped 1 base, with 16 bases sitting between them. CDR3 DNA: TGTGCCAGTCTTAGCAGTCGAGGGTCCTACAATGAGCAGTTCTTC. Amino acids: CASLSSRGSYNEQFF.

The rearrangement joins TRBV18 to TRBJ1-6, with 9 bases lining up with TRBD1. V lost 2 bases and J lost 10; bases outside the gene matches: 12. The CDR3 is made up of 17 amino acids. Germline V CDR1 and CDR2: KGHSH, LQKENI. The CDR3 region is CASSPISLDRGGSPLHF. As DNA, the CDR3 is TGTGCCAGCTCACCAATATCCTTGGACAGGGGAGGCTCACCCCTCCACTTT.

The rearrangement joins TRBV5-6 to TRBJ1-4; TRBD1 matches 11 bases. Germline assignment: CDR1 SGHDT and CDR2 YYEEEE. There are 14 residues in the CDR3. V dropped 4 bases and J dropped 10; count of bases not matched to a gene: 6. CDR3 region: CASSLGQGAGKLFF. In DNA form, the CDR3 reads TGTGCCAGCAGCCTCGGACAGGGGGCTGGAAAACTGTTTTTT.

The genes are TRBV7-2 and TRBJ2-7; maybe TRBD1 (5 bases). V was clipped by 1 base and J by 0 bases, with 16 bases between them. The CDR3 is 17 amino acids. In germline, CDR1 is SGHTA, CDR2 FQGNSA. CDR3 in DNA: TGTGCCAGCAGCTTAGGGTATCGGACACAGAACTCCTACGAGCAGTACTTC. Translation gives CASSLGYRTQNSYEQYF.

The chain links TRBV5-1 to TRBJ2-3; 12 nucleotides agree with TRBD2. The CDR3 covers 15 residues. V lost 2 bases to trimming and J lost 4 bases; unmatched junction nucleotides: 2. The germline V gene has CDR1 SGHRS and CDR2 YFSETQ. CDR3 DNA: TGCGCCAGCAGCTTACTAGCGGGAGGCGCAGATACGCAGTATTTT. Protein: CASSLLAGGADTQYF.

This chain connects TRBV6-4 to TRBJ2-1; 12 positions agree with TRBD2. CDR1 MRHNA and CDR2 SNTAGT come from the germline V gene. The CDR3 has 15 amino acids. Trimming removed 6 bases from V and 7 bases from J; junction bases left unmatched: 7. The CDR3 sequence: CASSRTSGAYNEQFF. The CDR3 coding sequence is TGTGCCAGCAGCAGGACTAGCGGGGCTTATAATGAGCAGTTCTTC.

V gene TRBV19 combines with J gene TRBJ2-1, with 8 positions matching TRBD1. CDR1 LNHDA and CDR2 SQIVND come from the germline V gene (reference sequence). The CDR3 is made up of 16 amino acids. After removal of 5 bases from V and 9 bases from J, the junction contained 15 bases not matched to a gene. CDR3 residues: CASSQIRGLGEGEQFF. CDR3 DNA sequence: TGTGCCAGTAGTCAAATCAGGGGGCTAGGGGAAGGTGAGCAGTTCTTC.

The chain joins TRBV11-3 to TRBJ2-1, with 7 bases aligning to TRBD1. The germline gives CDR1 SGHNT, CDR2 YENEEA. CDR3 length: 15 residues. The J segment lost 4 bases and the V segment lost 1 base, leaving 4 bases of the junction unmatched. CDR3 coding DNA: TGTGCCAGCAGCTTAGTAGGGGGCCAATACAATGAGCAGTTCTTC. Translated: CASSLVGGQYNEQFF.

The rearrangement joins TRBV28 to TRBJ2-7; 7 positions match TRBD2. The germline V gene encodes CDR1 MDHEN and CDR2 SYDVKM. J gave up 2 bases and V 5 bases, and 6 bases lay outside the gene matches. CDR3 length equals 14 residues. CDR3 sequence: CASSLLAAPYEQYF. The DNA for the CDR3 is TGTGCCAGCAGTCTCCTAGCGGCACCCTACGAGCAGTACTTC.

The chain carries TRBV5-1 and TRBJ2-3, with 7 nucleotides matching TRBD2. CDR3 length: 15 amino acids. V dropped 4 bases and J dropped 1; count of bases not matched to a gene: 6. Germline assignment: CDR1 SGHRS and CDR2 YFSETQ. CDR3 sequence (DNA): TGCGCCAGCAGCGGATTAGCGGGCCGCACAGATACGCAGTATTTT. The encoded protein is CASSGLAGRTDTQYF.

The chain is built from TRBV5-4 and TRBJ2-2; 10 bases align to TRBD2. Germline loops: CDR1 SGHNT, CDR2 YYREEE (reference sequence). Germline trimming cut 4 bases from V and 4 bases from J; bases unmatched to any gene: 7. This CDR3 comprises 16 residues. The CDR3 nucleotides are TGTGCCAGCAGCGGCGGGAGCGGGGGGGGCACCGGGGAGCTGTTTTTT. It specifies CASSGGSGGGTGELFF.

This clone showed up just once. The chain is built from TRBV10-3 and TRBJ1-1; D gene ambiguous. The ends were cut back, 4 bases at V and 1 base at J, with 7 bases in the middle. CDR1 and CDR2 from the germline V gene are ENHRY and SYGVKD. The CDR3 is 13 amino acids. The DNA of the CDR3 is TGTGCCATCAGTGGGCGGCAGAACACTGAAGCTTTCTTT. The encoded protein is CAISGRQNTEAFF.

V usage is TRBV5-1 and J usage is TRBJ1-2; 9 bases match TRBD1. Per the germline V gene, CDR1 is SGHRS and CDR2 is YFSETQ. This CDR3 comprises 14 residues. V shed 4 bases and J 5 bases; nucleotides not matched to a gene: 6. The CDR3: CASSETQGAYGYTF. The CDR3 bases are TGCGCCAGCAGCGAAACACAGGGGGCGTATGGCTACACCTTC.